One sample yielded the 25 T cell receptor beta chains listed below, sequenced in a study of blood T cell repertoires in COVID-19. The assay was immunoSEQ multiplex PCR, and TCRdb's table has in-frame clones only and misses some. The sample includes more than 95,000 clones, around 74% of them seen just once. The sequenced sample consisted of peripheral blood. Receptors were obtained from a woman aged 70-85 years with acute or convalescent COVID-19.

The chain couples TRBV27 to TRBJ2-7, with D possibly being TRBD1 (5 bases). Trimming left V 5 bases short and J 1 base short, with 12 bases between. Per the germline V gene, CDR1 is MNHEY and CDR2 is SMNVEV (reference sequence). CDR3 size: 14 residues. For the CDR3, the DNA is TGTGCCAGCAGTCAAGGGGCAGGGTCCTACGAGCAGTACTTC. Its translation is CASSQGAGSYEQYF.

This clone was seen only a few times. The chain carries TRBV28 and TRBJ1-6; no firm D call. Germline values: CDR1 MDHEN, CDR2 SYDVKM. V lost 10 bases and J 8 bases, leaving 15 bases between the germline ends. The CDR3 is 13 amino acids. The CDR3 is CATHPRSYSPLHF. Written as DNA, the CDR3 is TGTGCCACCCACCCGCGCTCCTATTCACCCCTCCACTTT.

The chain uses TRBV7-9 and TRBJ1-5, with TRBD1 identical over 7 bases. Germline V gene sequence: CDR1 SEHNR, CDR2 FQNEAQ (reference sequence). This CDR3 spans 14 amino acids. V dropped 4 bases and J dropped 12; count of bases not matched to a gene: 12. The DNA for the CDR3 is TGTGCCAGCAGCTCTAACTCACAGGGGTTCCTCCAGCATTTT. Translated, it gives CASSSNSQGFLQHF. The variable domain in full, with the rest retrieved from reference TRBV7-9 and TRBJ1-5, is DTGVSQNPRHKITKRGQNVTFRCDPISEHNRLYWYRQTLGQGPEFLTYFQNEAQLEKSRLLSDRFSAERPKGSFSTLEIQRTEQGDSAMYLCASSSNSQGFLQHFGDGTRLSIL.

The chain recombines TRBV5-1 with TRBJ1-1; no firm D call. V gave up 0 bases and J gave up 0 bases, with 9 bases separating them. The germline V gene has CDR1 SGHRS and CDR2 YFSETQ. The CDR3 is 15 amino acids. The CDR3 DNA reads TGCGCCAGCAGCTTGGAAGCAGGAATGAACACTGAAGCTTTCTTT. Its translation is CASSLEAGMNTEAFF.

The rearrangement uses TRBV11-2 and TRBJ2-1; 9 bases fit TRBD2. Per germline, CDR1 SGHAT and CDR2 FQNNGV. The CDR3 spans 19 residues. V lost 2 bases, J lost 0 bases, and 11 bases stayed unmatched. The CDR3 protein is CASSLRGGGALSSYNEQFF. For the CDR3, the DNA is TGTGCCAGCAGCTTACGGGGCGGGGGGGCCCTGAGCTCCTACAATGAGCAGTTCTTC.

The genes are TRBV28 and TRBJ2-1, with 11 bases lining up with TRBD2. CDR3 size: 16 residues. Per the germline V gene, CDR1 is MDHEN and CDR2 is SYDVKM. The ends lost 5 bases at V and 2 bases at J; junction bases unmatched: 5. CDR3 in amino acids: CASSPTSGGTYNEQFF. The CDR3 coding sequence is TGTGCCAGCAGTCCTACTAGCGGGGGTACCTACAATGAGCAGTTCTTC.

The chain links TRBV5-1 to TRBJ2-2, with a weak D call TRBD1 (6 bases). Trimming stripped 2 bases from V and 4 bases from J, with 15 bases between. The CDR3 has 16 residues. Germline CDR1 is SGHRS and CDR2 is YFSETQ. This CDR3 is CASSFNGGAGTGELFF. DNA of the CDR3: TGCGCCAGCAGCTTTAATGGGGGCGCGGGCACCGGGGAGCTGTTTTTT.

This clone was seen a few times. This chain joins TRBV6-5 and TRBJ1-2; D is uncertain. The V end was cut by 8 bases, the J end by 5 bases, with 12 bases between. The germline V gene has CDR1 MNHEY and CDR2 SVGAGI. The CDR3 extends over 12 amino acids. Here the CDR3 DNA reads TGTGCCAGCGGGGAGGGCCGATATGGCTACACCTTC. Translation gives CASGEGRYGYTF.

The gene calls are TRBV19 and TRBJ2-3; TRBD2 matches at 11 bases. The length of the CDR3 is 18 residues. V lost 5 bases and J lost 0; bases outside the gene matches: 10. The germline V gene has CDR1 LNHDA and CDR2 SQIVND (reference sequence). Written as DNA, the CDR3 is TGTGCCAGTAGTCCCCGGAGTAGCGGGGGGGCCAGCACAGATACGCAGTATTTT. Protein sequence: CASSPRSSGGASTDTQYF. Full variable domain (rest looked up from reference TRBV19 and TRBJ2-3): DGGITQSPKYLFRKEGQNVTLSCEQNLNHDAMYWYRQDPGQGLRLIYYSQIVNDFQKGDIAEGYSVSREKKESFPLTVTSAQKNPTAFYLCASSPRSSGGASTDTQYFGPGTRLTVL.

The chain recombines TRBV3-1 (or the pseudogene TRBV3-2) with TRBJ2-2, with D perhaps TRBD1 (6 bases). Germline CDR1 reads LGHDT; CDR2 reads YNNKEL (reference sequence). V shed 4 bases and J shed 4 bases, with 10 bases lying between them. The length of the CDR3 is 14 residues. Here the CDR3 reads CASSRNRATGELFF. CDR3 in DNA: TGTGCCAGCAGCCGCAACAGGGCCACCGGGGAGCTGTTTTTT.

The chain couples TRBV5-1 to TRBJ1-5; a weak D match, TRBD1 (5 bases). The CDR3 is 14 residues long. Germline V gives CDR1 SGHRS, CDR2 YFSETQ. Between the trimmed V and J ends, which lost 3 bases and 2 bases, there was a span of 9 bases. The DNA for the CDR3 is TGCGCCAGCAGCTGGTTAGGGGGCAATCAGCCCCAGCATTTT. Translating gives CASSWLGGNQPQHF.

This chain connects TRBV6-5 to TRBJ1-1; 11 bases match TRBD1. The CDR3 is made up of 15 amino acids. CDR1 is MNHEY, CDR2 SVGAGI, per germline. The junction had 15 bases not matched to a gene; V was cut back by 8 bases and J by 10 bases. The CDR3 DNA follows: TGTGCCAGCGGGGAGATCGGACAGGGGGCTGGGTTAGCTTTCTTT. Protein product: CASGEIGQGAGLAFF.

V usage is TRBV5-1 and J usage is TRBJ1-1; the match to TRBD1 covers 8 bases. The CDR3 is 17 amino acids. The ends lost 4 bases at V and 3 bases at J; junction bases unmatched: 14. The germline gives CDR1 SGHRS, CDR2 YFSETQ. CDR3 region: CASSPGQGAGMYTEAFF. Here the CDR3 DNA reads TGCGCCAGCAGCCCGGGCCAGGGGGCGGGTATGTACACTGAAGCTTTCTTT.

The rearrangement links TRBV6-2 or TRBV6-3 to TRBJ2-2; maybe TRBD1 (6 bases). The germline CDR1 and CDR2 sequences are MNHEY and SVGEGT. This CDR3 contains 16 residues. V was pared by 7 bases and J by 3 bases, with 18 bases between. CDR3: CASTPSGTSYTGELFF. The CDR3 DNA reads as TGTGCCAGCACCCCAAGTGGGACATCCTACACCGGGGAGCTGTTTTTT.

The chain combines TRBV10-1 with TRBJ2-7; the match to TRBD1 covers 8 bases. CDR3 size: 13 residues. V lost 4 bases to trimming and J lost 6 bases; unmatched junction nucleotides: 5. Germline V gives CDR1 WNHNN, CDR2 SYGVQD (reference sequence). CDR3 region: CASSVDRGGEQYF. The CDR3 bases are TGCGCCAGCAGTGTTGACAGGGGAGGCGAGCAGTACTTC.

The rearrangement joins TRBV29-1 to TRBJ1-2; 7 bases are shared with TRBD1. Germline CDR1 is SQVTM and CDR2 is ANQGSEA. The CDR3 sequence is 13 residues long. Trimming at V came to 6 bases and at J to 4 bases, leaving 8 bases not matched to a gene. As DNA, the CDR3 is TGCAGCGTGCCTCGACAGGGTGTCTATGGCTACACCTTC. Protein product: CSVPRQGVYGYTF.

V is TRBV6-5 and J is TRBJ1-5; 7 bases agree with TRBD1. CDR1 and CDR2 from the germline V gene are MNHEY and SVGAGI. V lost 6 bases, J lost 4 bases, and 6 bases stayed unmatched. The CDR3 consists of 14 residues. The CDR3 loop reads CASSRQGMNQPQHF. The CDR3 DNA sequence: TGTGCCAGCAGCCGACAGGGAATGAATCAGCCCCAGCATTTT.

The genes are TRBV3-1 (or the pseudogene TRBV3-2) and TRBJ1-6; the D is unclear. The CDR3 loop spans 12 amino acids. Germline CDR1 reads LGHDT; CDR2 reads YNNKEL (reference sequence). V lost 3 bases to trimming and J lost 10 bases, with 7 bases between them. The CDR3 sequence is CASSHSLSPLHF. The CDR3 DNA sequence: TGTGCCAGCAGCCATTCCCTCTCACCCCTCCACTTT.

The J gene is TRBJ1-2, the V gene TRBV30; 8 bases line up with TRBD1. Germline lookup yields CDR1 GTSNPN and CDR2 SVGIG (reference sequence). The CDR3 has 15 residues. After removal of 1 base from V and 3 bases from J, the junction contained 7 bases not matched to a gene. Here the CDR3 reads CAWSATGTGYYGYTF. CDR3 coding DNA: TGTGCCTGGAGTGCTACCGGGACAGGCTACTATGGCTACACCTTC.

The chain is built from TRBV6-1 and TRBJ2-7; possible D gene TRBD2, 6 bases. The germline V gene has CDR1 MNHNS and CDR2 SASEGT. The CDR3 contains 13 residues. V was trimmed by 2 bases and J by 6 bases, leaving 11 bases between them. The CDR3 DNA reads as TGTGCCAGCAGTGAACGGGCGGGGTTCGAGCAGTACTTC. Protein sequence: CASSERAGFEQYF.

The J gene is TRBJ2-2, the V gene TRBV7-9; tentatively, D is TRBD1 (5 bases). Trimming stripped 3 bases from V and 0 bases from J, with 11 bases between. Germline CDR1 reads SEHNR; CDR2 reads FQNEAQ (reference sequence). The CDR3 contains 16 residues. DNA of the CDR3: TGTGCCAGCAGCTTTCCAGGGCCTGCGAACACCGGGGAGCTGTTTTTT. It codes for CASSFPGPANTGELFF. The full variable domain, in which reference TRBV7-9 and TRBJ2-2 provide the parts outside the CDR3, is DTGVSQNPRHKITKRGQNVTFRCDPISEHNRLYWYRQTLGQGPEFLTYFQNEAQLEKSRLLSDRFSAERPKGSFSTLEIQRTEQGDSAMYLCASSFPGPANTGELFFGEGSRLTVL.

J is TRBJ1-1 and V is TRBV7-9; D perhaps matches TRBD1 (6 bases). V shed 1 base and J shed 4 bases, with 13 bases lying between them. CDR1 is SEHNR and CDR2 is FQNEAQ in the germline V gene (reference sequence). The CDR3 loop spans 15 amino acids. In nucleotides, the CDR3 is TGTGCCAGCAGCTTAGAAAGGGCAGGGGCCACTGAAGCTTTCTTT. Translation gives CASSLERAGATEAFF.

V and J are TRBV4-3 and TRBJ1-6; the D gene is possibly TRBD1 (5 bases). The CDR3 spans 14 residues. The V gene lost 1 base and the J gene lost 10 bases, with 11 bases spanning the gap. Per the germline V gene, CDR1 is LGHNA and CDR2 is YSLEER. The CDR3: CASSQVVQDSPLHF. Here the CDR3 DNA reads TGCGCCAGCAGCCAAGTTGTACAGGACTCACCCCTCCACTTT.

The CDR3 region is CAWSRDRGGTDTQYF. The CDR3 DNA reads TGTGCCTGGAGTAGAGACAGGGGAGGTACAGATACGCAGTATTTT. V gene TRBV30 combines with J gene TRBJ2-3; 8 bases line up with TRBD1. V shed 2 bases and J 3 bases; nucleotides not matched to a gene: 7. CDR3 length: 15 amino acids. Germline V gives CDR1 GTSNPN, CDR2 SVGIG (reference sequence).

The V and J genes are TRBV5-6 and TRBJ2-2, with a tentative D call TRBD1 (6 bases). This CDR3 has 17 residues. Between the trimmed V and J ends, which lost 0 bases and 5 bases, there was a span of 17 bases. The V gene's germline CDR1 is SGHDT and CDR2 YYEEEE. The CDR3 coding sequence is TGTGCCAGCAGCTTGGGTTCCGGGACAAGGGGGACCGGGGAGCTGTTTTTT. It encodes CASSLGSGTRGTGELFF.